One sample yielded the 4 T cell receptor beta chains listed below, sequenced in a study of CD8+CD57+ T cells in acquired aplastic anemia. According to the study, genomic DNA was the template for TCR beta VDJ and CDR3 profiling. Using its own MiXCR run on the reads, TCRdb lists one record per CDR3 protein. The sample shows tens of thousands of distinct CDR3 sequences, 70% to 80% of them seen only once. The sequenced material came from sorted CD4+, CD8+, or CD8+CD57+ T cells (not recorded which) from PBMCs. These receptors were collected from a human donor in good health, serving as a control.

V is TRBV19 and J is TRBJ1-2; TRBD1 agrees at 8 bases. CDR3 length: 16 amino acids. From germline, CDR1 is LNHDA and CDR2 SQIVND (reference sequence). J was trimmed by 7 bases and V by 3 bases; bases with no gene match: 13. In DNA, the CDR3 is TGTGCCAGTAGTATTCAACACCAGGGGGCAATTACTGGCTACACCTTC. The encoded protein is CASSIQHQGAITGYTF. The entire variable domain, with the rest obtained from reference TRBV19 and TRBJ1-2, is as follows: DGGITQSPKYLFRKEGQNVTLSCEQNLNHDAMYWYRQDPGQGLRLIYYSQIVNDFQKGDIAEGYSVSREKKESFPLTVTSAQKNPTAFYLCASSIQHQGAITGYTFGSGTRLTVV.

This clonotype was detected only once. V and J are TRBV10-3 and TRBJ1-5; the D is unclear. V lost 6 bases to trimming and J lost 3 bases, with 12 bases between them. The CDR3 contains 14 residues. Germline values: CDR1 ENHRY, CDR2 SYGVKD. The DNA for the CDR3 is TGTGCCATCAGCGGAGCGGGCCACAATCAGCCCCAGCATTTT. Its protein is CAISGAGHNQPQHF.

The V and J genes are TRBV6-1 and TRBJ2-1; 10 bases match TRBD2. The CDR3 spans 16 residues. Germline V gene lookup returns CDR1 MNHNS and CDR2 SASEGT. The V and J ends lost 4 bases and 3 bases, in that order; junction bases with no gene match: 6. This chain's CDR3 is CASSGQRGGFYNEQFF. The CDR3 nucleotides read TGTGCCAGCAGTGGGCAGCGGGGGGGATTCTACAATGAGCAGTTCTTC.

The genes are TRBV6-5 and TRBJ2-5, with D possibly matching TRBD1 (6 bases). Germline CDR1 reads MNHEY; CDR2 reads SVGAGI. Trimming stripped 2 bases from V and 5 bases from J, with 12 bases between. The CDR3 totals 14 residues. This CDR3 is CASSYGQTTETQYF. In nucleotides, the CDR3 is TGTGCCAGCAGTTACGGACAGACAACCGAGACCCAGTACTTC.